This TCR beta chain was captured in a study of blood T cell repertoires in COVID-19. The CDR3 is made up of 13 amino acids. With 10 bases clipped from V and 6 bases from J, the junction kept 6 bases outside the gene matches. Sequenced by immunoSEQ multiplex PCR; TCRdb stores in-frame clones only, minus some. The table has 100,000 or so clones, around 93% seen once. The chain joins TRBV12-3 or TRBV12-4 to TRBJ2-1; 10 bases line up with TRBD1. The sequencing sample was made of peripheral blood. The TCR originated in a man in his forties or fifties with acute or convalescent COVID-19. The CDR3 is CAIRDRGSNEQFF. The CDR3 DNA follows: TGTGCCATCCGGGACAGGGGTTCCAATGAGCAGTTCTTC.